This T cell receptor beta chain is drawn from a study of T cells in Graves' hyperthyroidism and ophthalmopathy. Overall study context: Peripheral blood collection took place at initial diagnosis, before any treatment.

This clonotype was counted at least ten times. Its antigen is as yet unknown. From RNA transcripts, TCR beta CDR3 regions were amplified. A set of HTBI primers served as the primers for a first-round RT-PCR of the TCR CDR3. MiXCR was run by TCRdb on the multiplex PCR reads, yielding one entry per CDR3 protein. The table records more than 500,000 distinct CDR3 sequences, under 15% of them present only once. V was trimmed by 4 bases and J by 2 bases, leaving 9 bases between them. The CDR3 runs to 14 residues. Germline V gives CDR1 MDHEN, CDR2 SYDVKM. Study outcomes and limitations: A model built on 13 V-J features separated ophthalmopathy from stable hyperthyroidism. Blood shared most expanded thyroid clonotypes above 0.001.

Diagnoses were established using clinical symptoms, serum thyroxine and TRAb, thyroid ultrasound and orbital computed tomography. This sequence joins TRBV28 and TRBJ1-5, with D unclear. The clonotype was recovered from a woman between 40 and 55 years old with Graves' ophthalmopathy. The sample taken for sequencing was blood. The CDR3 DNA sequence: TGTGCCAGCAGTTCCACCCCGCGCAATCAGCCCCAGCATTTT. Amino acids: CASSSTPRNQPQHF.